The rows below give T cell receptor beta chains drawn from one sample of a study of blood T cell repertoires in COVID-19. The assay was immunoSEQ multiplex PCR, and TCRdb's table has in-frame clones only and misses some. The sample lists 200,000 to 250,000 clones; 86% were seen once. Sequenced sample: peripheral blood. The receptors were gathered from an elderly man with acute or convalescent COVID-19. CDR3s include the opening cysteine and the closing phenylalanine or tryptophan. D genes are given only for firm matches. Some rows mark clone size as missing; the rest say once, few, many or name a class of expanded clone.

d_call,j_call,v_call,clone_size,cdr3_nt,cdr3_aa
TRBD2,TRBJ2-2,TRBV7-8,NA,TGTGCCAGCAGCTCCCCTCTAGCGGGGGCCGGGGAGCTGTTTTTT,CASSSPLAGAGELFF
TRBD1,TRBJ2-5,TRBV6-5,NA,TGTGCCAGCGCTAACACTGGGACAGGGGGAGAGACCCAGTACTTC,CASANTGTGGETQYF
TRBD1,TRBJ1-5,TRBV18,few,TGTGCCAGCTCACCGACAGGGGCCAATCAGCCCCAGCATTTT,CASSPTGANQPQHF
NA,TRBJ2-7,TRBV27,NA,TGTGCCAGCAGTTTACAGGGGTCCTACGAGCAGTACTTC,CASSLQGSYEQYF
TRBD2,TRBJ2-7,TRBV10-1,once,TGCGCCAGCAGTTCATCCGGGACTACACACGAGCAGTACTTC,CASSSSGTTHEQYF
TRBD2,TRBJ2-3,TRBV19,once,TGTGCCAGTACCACAATACTAGCGGGGGGCACAGATACGCAGTATTTT,CASTTILAGGTDTQYF
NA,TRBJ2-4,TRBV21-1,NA,TGTGCCAGCAGCAGTGGGACAGGGGGGGGAGGTCAAAACATTCAGTACTTC,CASSSGTGGGGQNIQYF
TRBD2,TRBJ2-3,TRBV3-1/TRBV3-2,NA,TGTGCCAGCAGCCAATACAGTTCGGGACTAGCGGGGGATGGTACAGATACGCAGTATTTT,CASSQYSSGLAGDGTDTQYF
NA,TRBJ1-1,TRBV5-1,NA,TGCGCCAGCAGCTGGACGATGGCGGGGGGGAACACTGAAGCTTTCTTT,CASSWTMAGGNTEAFF
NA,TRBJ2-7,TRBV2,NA,TGTGCCAGCAGTGTCCAGGGCTACGAGCAGTACTTC,CASSVQGYEQYF
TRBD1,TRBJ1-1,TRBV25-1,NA,TGTGCCAGCAAGAAGACAGGGGGTGAAGCTTTCTTT,CASKKTGGEAFF
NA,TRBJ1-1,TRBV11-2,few,TGTGCCAGCAACTCTGCCTTCATGAACACTGAAGCTTTCTTT,CASNSAFMNTEAFF
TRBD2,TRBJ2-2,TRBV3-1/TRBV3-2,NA,TGTGCCAGCAGTCCTGGACTAGCGGGAAGCACCGGGGAGCTGTTTTTT,CASSPGLAGSTGELFF
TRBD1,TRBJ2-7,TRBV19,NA,TGTGCCAGTAGCTTCTTAGGACAGGTCCCCTACGAGCAGTACTTC,CASSFLGQVPYEQYF
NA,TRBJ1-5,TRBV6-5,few,TGTGCCAGCAGCGACAGGTTACATCAGCCCCAGCATTTT,CASSDRLHQPQHF
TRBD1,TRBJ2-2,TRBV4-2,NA,TGTGCCAGCAGCCAAGTCAGACAGGGTAACACCGGGGAGCTGTTTTTT,CASSQVRQGNTGELFF
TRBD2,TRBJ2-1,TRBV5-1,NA,TGCGCCAGCAGCCTTCCGAGCGGGGGGTACAATGAGCAGTTCTTC,CASSLPSGGYNEQFF
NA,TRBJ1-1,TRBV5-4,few,TGTGCCAGCAGCCAGTGGAACACTGAAGCTTTCTTT,CASSQWNTEAFF
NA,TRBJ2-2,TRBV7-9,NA,TGTGCCAGCAGCCCACTAAGGAGGAACACCGGGGAGCTGTTTTTT,CASSPLRRNTGELFF
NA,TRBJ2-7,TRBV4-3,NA,TGCGCCAGCAGCCAAGATTCCGGTTACGAGCAGTACTTC,CASSQDSGYEQYF
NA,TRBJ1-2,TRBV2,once,TGTGCCAGCAGCGGAGGGGTCCCCCGTCCTAACGGCTACACCTTC,CASSGGVPRPNGYTF
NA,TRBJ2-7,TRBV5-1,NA,TGCGCCAGCAGCTTGGAACAGGAACCCTACGAGCAGTACTTC,CASSLEQEPYEQYF
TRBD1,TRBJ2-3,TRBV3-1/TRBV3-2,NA,TGTGCCAGCAGCCAAGGCCGACAGGGGGCAAGGAATACGCAGTATTTT,CASSQGRQGARNTQYF
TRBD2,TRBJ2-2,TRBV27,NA,TGTGCCAGCAGCTACCTCGGGACTAGCGGGAACACCGGGGAGCTGTTTTTT,CASSYLGTSGNTGELFF
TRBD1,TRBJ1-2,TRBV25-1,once,TGTGCCAGCAGCCCGGGACAGGGAGGTGGCTACACCTTC,CASSPGQGGGYTF
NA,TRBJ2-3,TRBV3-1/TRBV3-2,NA,TGTGCCAGCAGCCAAACCCTTGCTACTAGCACAGATACGCAGTATTTT,CASSQTLATSTDTQYF
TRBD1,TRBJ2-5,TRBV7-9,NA,TGTGCCAGCAGCCTACCAAAGGGACAGTGGGAGACCCAGTACTTC,CASSLPKGQWETQYF
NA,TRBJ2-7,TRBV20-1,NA,TGCAGTGCTAGACCTAGCGTCGAGCAGTACTTC,CSARPSVEQYF
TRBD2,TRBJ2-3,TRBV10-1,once,TGCGCCAGCAGTCAGGGCGGGAGGGGTCTGCCTATGTCCACAGATACGCAGTATTTT,CASSQGGRGLPMSTDTQYF
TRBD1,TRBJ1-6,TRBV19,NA,TGTGCCAGTGGGACCCGCAGGGGGCGAACCTATAATTCACCCCTCCACTTT,CASGTRRGRTYNSPLHF
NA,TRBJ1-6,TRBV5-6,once,TGTGCCAGCACCACCCCGGCAGGGGATTCACCCCTCCACTTT,CASTTPAGDSPLHF
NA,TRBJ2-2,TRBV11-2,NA,TGTGCCAGCAGCCCGGGACTCAACACCGGGGAGCTGTTTTTT,CASSPGLNTGELFF
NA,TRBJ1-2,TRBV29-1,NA,TGCAGCGTTGGAGGGGGGGAGGGCTATGGCTACACCTTC,CSVGGGEGYGYTF
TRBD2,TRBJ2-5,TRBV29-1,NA,TGCAGCGACACGACTAGCCGTCGGACCCAGTACTTC,CSDTTSRRTQYF
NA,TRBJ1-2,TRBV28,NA,TGTGCCAGCAGTTTATGGGGGGGGCGTCATGGCTACACCTTC,CASSLWGGRHGYTF
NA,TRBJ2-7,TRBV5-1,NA,TGCGCCAGCAGCTTGGGGGTCGAGGGTTCGGAGCAGTACTTC,CASSLGVEGSEQYF
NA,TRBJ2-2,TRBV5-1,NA,TGCGCCAGCAGCTTGGACGGGAACACCGGGGAGCTGTTTTTT,CASSLDGNTGELFF